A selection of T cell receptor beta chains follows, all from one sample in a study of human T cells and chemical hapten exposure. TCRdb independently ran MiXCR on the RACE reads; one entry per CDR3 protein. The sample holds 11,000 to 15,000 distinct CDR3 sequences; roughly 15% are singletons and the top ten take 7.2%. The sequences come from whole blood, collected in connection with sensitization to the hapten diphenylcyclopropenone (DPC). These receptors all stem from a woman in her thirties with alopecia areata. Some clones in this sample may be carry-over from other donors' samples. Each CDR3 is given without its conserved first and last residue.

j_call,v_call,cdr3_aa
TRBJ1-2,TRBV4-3,ASSQAALYYGYT
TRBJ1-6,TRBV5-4,ASSRDVPGYNSPLH
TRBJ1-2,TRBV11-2,ASSSGYT
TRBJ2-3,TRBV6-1,ASKPTSVADTQY
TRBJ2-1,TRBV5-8,ASRDRRYNEQF
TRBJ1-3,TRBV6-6,ASSYSKLLSSGNTIY
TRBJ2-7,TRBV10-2,ASSESGGGNEQY
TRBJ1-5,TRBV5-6,ASSLTRLSNQPQH
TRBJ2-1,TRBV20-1,SASDHEQF
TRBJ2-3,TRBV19,ASSTTGATPDTQY
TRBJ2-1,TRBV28,ASGGSKGLSVSYNEQF
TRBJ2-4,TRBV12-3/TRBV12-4,ASSPDRNIQY
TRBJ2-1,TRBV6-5,ASRSTGDSRKQF
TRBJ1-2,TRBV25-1,ASSAQGQGATGYT
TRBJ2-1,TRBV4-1,ASSQDTGGAYNEQF
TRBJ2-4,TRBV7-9,ASRGLAKNIQY
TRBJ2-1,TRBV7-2,ASSLGDLSYNEQF
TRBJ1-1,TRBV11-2,ASSFNRGSNTEAF
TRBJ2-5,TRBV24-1,ATSDAGQGAETQY
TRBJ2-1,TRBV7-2,ASSSIEALLINEQF
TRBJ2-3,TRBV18,PLTDTQY
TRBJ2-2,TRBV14,ASSQRLVPGELF
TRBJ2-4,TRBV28,ATTLGGVKNIQY
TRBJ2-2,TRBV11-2,ASSLDLAAGVTTGELF
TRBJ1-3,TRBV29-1,SVEVNLPSGNTIY
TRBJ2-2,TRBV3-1,ASSQLVQSGELF
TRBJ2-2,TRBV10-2,ASRETGLANTGELF
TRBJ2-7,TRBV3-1,ASSDAYEQY
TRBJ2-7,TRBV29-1,SVQDRGRFYEQY
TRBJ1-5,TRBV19,ASSIGQVNQPQH
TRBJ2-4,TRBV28,ASREGAYIQY
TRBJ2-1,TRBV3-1,ASSQGGSSYNEQF
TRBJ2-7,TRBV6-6,ASSIGVYEQY
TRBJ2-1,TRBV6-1,ASSVSGVGSYNEQF
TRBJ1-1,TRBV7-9,ASSLAEHTEAF
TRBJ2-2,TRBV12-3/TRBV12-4,ASSFGSGELF
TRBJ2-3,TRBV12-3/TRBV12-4,ASSPDWGTDTDTQY
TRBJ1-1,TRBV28,ASSPPQGEAF
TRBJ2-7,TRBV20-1,SALYPGSGFYEQY
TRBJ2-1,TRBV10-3,AISESGSSGGPPGQF
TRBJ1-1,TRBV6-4,ASRPAGTGNTEAF
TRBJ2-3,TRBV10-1,ASGESSTDTQY
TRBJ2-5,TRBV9,ASSVDPRRLQETQY
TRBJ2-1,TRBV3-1,ASSQGTAPRF
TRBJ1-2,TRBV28,ASSLFGDYGYT
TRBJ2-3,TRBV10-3,AISQAEDTQY
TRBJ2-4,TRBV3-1,ASSQEGLLGIDIQY
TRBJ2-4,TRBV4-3,ASRPLIDHALIKAKNIQY
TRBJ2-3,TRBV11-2,ASTRQGNADTQY
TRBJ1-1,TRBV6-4,ASRPGQGNTEAF
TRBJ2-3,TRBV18,ASSPSQISTDTQY
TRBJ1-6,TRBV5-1,ASSKGFDLVSPLH
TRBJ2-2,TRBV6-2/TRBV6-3,ASSYHGLAGNTGELF
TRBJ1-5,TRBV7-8,ASSLAGWWEGNQPQH
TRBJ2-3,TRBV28,ASSFGGWADTQY